These 27 T cell receptor beta chains were sequenced from one sample in a study of metastatic and nonmetastatic thyroid tumors (dated by TCRdb to about 2020). To prepare the library, PCR was applied. TCRdb shows the sequencer as Illumina HiSeq 4000. TCRdb cleaned the public reads at Q25 with fastp, built clones with MiXCR and kept in-frame beta chains. This sample is represented by thousands of clones; approximately 15% of them were singletons. The ten biggest clones cover around 10% of the sample. No treatment had been received by any patient before thyroid surgery. The sequencing input was tumor tissue. The receptors derive from a male donor with papillary thyroid cancer or a benign thyroid nodule (not recorded which). Some clones in this sample may be carry-over from other donors' samples.

This clone was recorded at least ten times. This rearrangement joins TRBV30 to TRBJ1-1; D is possibly TRBD1 (6 bases). Trimming left V 4 bases short and J 5 bases short, with 14 bases between. This CDR3 is 13 amino acids long. Germline CDR1 GTSNPN, CDR2 SVGIG (reference sequence). In DNA, the CDR3 is TGTGCCTGGACACAGGGCCCTGGGACTGAAGCTTTCTTT. It specifies CAWTQGPGTEAFF.

This clone occurred a few times. This chain links TRBV12-3 or TRBV12-4 with TRBJ1-4; 7 nucleotides agree with TRBD1. The junction had 4 bases not matched to a gene; V was cut back by 1 base and J by 8 bases. CDR3 length: 14 residues. The CDR3 loop is CASSLDRGNEKLFF. The DNA for the CDR3 is TGTGCCAGCAGTTTAGACAGGGGAAACGAAAAACTGTTTTTT.

This clone is categorized as medium-sized. The rearrangement joins TRBV4-1 to TRBJ2-2; 7 bases map to TRBD2. V lost 0 bases and J lost 2; bases outside the gene matches: 6. This CDR3 contains 17 residues. CDR1 is MGHRA, CDR2 YSYEKL, per germline. DNA of the CDR3: TGCGCCAGCAGCCAAGATACTAGCGACACCAACACCGGGGAGCTGTTTTTT. Translated: CASSQDTSDTNTGELFF.

This chain uses TRBV7-8 with TRBJ2-3; 8 positions agree with TRBD2. Germline V gene data show CDR1 as SGHVS and CDR2 as FQNEAQ. J was trimmed by 4 bases and V by 0 bases; bases with no gene match: 9. The CDR3 consists of 17 residues. The CDR3 DNA follows: TGTGCCAGCAGCTTAGCGCCGGCGGGAGGAAGATCAGATACGCAGTATTTT. As protein: CASSLAPAGGRSDTQYF. The entire variable domain, with the rest obtained from reference TRBV7-8 and TRBJ2-3, is as follows: GAGVSQSPRYKVAKRGQDVALRCDPISGHVSLFWYQQALGQGPEFLTYFQNEAQLDKSGLPSDRFFAERPEGSVSTLKIQRTQQEDSAVYLCASSLAPAGGRSDTQYFGPGTRLTVL.

The V call is TRBV27, the J call TRBJ2-7; perhaps D is TRBD1 or TRBD2 (5 bases each). The ends were cut back, 5 bases at V and 4 bases at J, with 21 bases in the middle. Looked up from germline, CDR1 is MNHEY and CDR2 is SMNVEV (reference sequence). This CDR3 region has 16 residues. DNA for the CDR3: TGTGCCAGCAGTCACTGGGACGAACCCCGAGGGTACGAGCAGTACTTC. Translation gives CASSHWDEPRGYEQYF.

By share, this clone ranks as medium-sized (0.01 to 0.1%). The chain uses TRBV28 and TRBJ1-2; 8 positions agree with TRBD1. Looked up from germline, CDR1 is MDHEN and CDR2 is SYDVKM. Germline trimming cut 8 bases from V and 8 bases from J; bases unmatched to any gene: 19. The CDR3 runs to 16 residues. Here the CDR3 DNA reads TGTGCCAGCGTCATAAGCCCCACCGGGACAGGCCGGGGCTACACCTTC. Translating it yields CASVISPTGTGRGYTF.

This clone was seen only a few times. The chain is built from TRBV12-3 or TRBV12-4 and TRBJ1-6, with TRBD1 matching 12 bases. Trimming removed 3 bases from V and 6 bases from J; junction bases left unmatched: 6. The CDR3 length is 17 residues. CDR3 in amino acids: CASSFGTGGAANSPLHF. Written as DNA, the CDR3 is TGTGCCAGCAGTTTCGGGACAGGGGGCGCGGCTAATTCACCCCTCCACTTT.

V is TRBV7-8 and J is TRBJ2-7, with 10 positions matching TRBD1. Germline trimming cut 4 bases from V and 2 bases from J; bases unmatched to any gene: 8. Germline V lookup: CDR1 SGHVS, CDR2 FQNEAQ. The CDR3 has 16 amino acids. CDR3 sequence: CASSSPGQGPPYEQYF. The CDR3 nucleotides are TGTGCCAGCAGCTCACCGGGACAGGGGCCTCCCTACGAGCAGTACTTC.

Sample share makes this clone medium-sized (0.01 to 0.1%). CDR3 bases: TGTGCCAGCAGTCCAGGGGCCACAGATACGCAGTATTTT. Protein product: CASSPGATDTQYF. The V and J genes are TRBV2 and TRBJ2-3; D is possibly TRBD1 (6 bases). The V and J ends lost 5 bases and 2 bases respectively, with 8 bases between them. The CDR3 spans 13 residues. Germline CDR1 reads SNHLY; CDR2 reads FYNNEI.

The chain is built from TRBV29-1 and TRBJ2-7; 8 positions agree with TRBD1. V lost 6 bases, J lost 0 bases, and 4 bases stayed unmatched. The CDR3 loop spans 13 amino acids. The V gene's germline CDR1 is SQVTM and CDR2 ANQGSEA. The CDR3 is CSVRTGLSYEQYF. CDR3 sequence (DNA): TGCAGCGTCCGGACAGGGCTCTCCTACGAGCAGTACTTC.

This clone has just a few counts. V gene TRBV6-1 combines with J gene TRBJ2-7; possible D gene TRBD1, 6 bases. Trimming took off 8 bases at V and 2 bases at J, with 19 bases between the two ends. Germline CDR1 reads MNHNS; CDR2 reads SASEGT. The CDR3 covers 15 residues. In DNA form, the CDR3 reads TGTGCCAGCTCCGGTCGAGGGGCAGGGGCCTACGAGCAGTACTTC. The encoded protein is CASSGRGAGAYEQYF.

This clone was counted between two and nine times. The genes are TRBV6-2 or TRBV6-3 and TRBJ2-3, with D hard to call. Germline lookup yields CDR1 MNHEY and CDR2 SVGEGT. Trimming took 2 bases from V and 0 from J, leaving 9 bases between them. The CDR3 totals 15 residues. CDR3 nucleotides: TGTGCCAGCAGTTACGTTCTGGAAAGCACAGATACGCAGTATTTT. This sequence encodes CASSYVLESTDTQYF.

This clone has more than one count but fewer than ten. The V call is TRBV4-1, the J call TRBJ2-1; 7 bases are a match to TRBD2. V was clipped by 0 bases and J by 9 bases; unmatched bases: 8. The CDR3 contains 15 residues. The V gene's germline CDR1 is MGHRA and CDR2 YSYEKL. The chain's CDR3 is CASSQDNVAGAEQFF. DNA of the CDR3: TGCGCCAGCAGCCAAGATAACGTCGCGGGAGCTGAGCAGTTCTTC.

By share, this clone ranks as medium-sized. The V and J genes are TRBV28 and TRBJ2-6, with 12 bases fitting TRBD1. V was pared by 8 bases and J by 4 bases, with 15 bases of the junction left unmatched. From germline, CDR1 is MDHEN and CDR2 SYDVKM. This CDR3 spans 19 amino acids. DNA of the CDR3: TGTGCCAGCCTTAACTTTGGGACAGGGGGCCCCGACGGGGCCAACGTCCTGACTTTC. Translated: CASLNFGTGGPDGANVLTF.

By share, this clone ranks as medium-sized. This rearrangement joins TRBV2 to TRBJ2-5, with D possibly TRBD2 on 5 matching bases. The CDR3 contains 14 residues. V lost 4 bases, J lost 4 bases, and 13 bases lay in between. The germline gives CDR1 SNHLY, CDR2 FYNNEI. The CDR3 here is CASSVPGFGETQYF. CDR3 sequence (DNA): TGTGCCAGCAGTGTTCCGGGGTTCGGAGAGACCCAGTACTTC.

This clone is deemed medium-sized. The V call is TRBV6-1, the J call TRBJ1-4; unclear D gene. Per the germline V gene, CDR1 is MNHNS and CDR2 is SASEGT. CDR3 length equals 15 residues. V was pared by 0 bases and J by 4 bases, with 9 bases between. The CDR3 nucleotides are TGTGCCAGCAGTGAAGCACTCCTTTATAATGAAAAACTGTTTTTT. It is translated as CASSEALLYNEKLFF.

V usage is TRBV30 and J usage is TRBJ1-4, with D maybe TRBD1 (6 bases). Germline V gene sequence: CDR1 GTSNPN, CDR2 SVGIG (reference sequence). The CDR3 runs 14 residues. The V end lost 2 bases, the J end lost 8 bases, and 15 bases lay between the germline ends. CDR3 loop: CAWSRGGDREKLFF. CDR3 in DNA: TGTGCCTGGAGTAGAGGGGGTGATAGAGAAAAACTGTTTTTT. Together with reference TRBV30 and TRBJ1-4, the CDR3 gives the full variable domain: SQTIHQWPATLVQPVGSPLSLECTVEGTSNPNLYWYRQAAGRGLQLLFYSVGIGQISSEVPQNLSASRPQDRQFILSSKKLLLSDSGFYLCAWSRGGDREKLFFGSGTQLSVL.

There are many counts of this clone. This chain uses TRBV20-1 with TRBJ1-5; tentatively, D is TRBD1 (5 bases). Trimming left V 6 bases short and J 4 bases short, with 13 bases between. The CDR3 consists of 13 residues. Per germline, CDR1 DFQATT and CDR2 SNEGSKA (reference sequence). CDR3 nucleotides: TGCAGTGCGGGGCAGGGTTTTAATCAGCCCCAGCATTTT. It translates to CSAGQGFNQPQHF.

This clone is termed medium-sized (0.01 to 0.1%). The chain is built from TRBV20-1 and TRBJ2-5, with D unclear. V was trimmed by 4 bases and J by 0 bases, leaving 15 bases between them. CDR3 size: 15 residues. The germline V gene encodes CDR1 DFQATT and CDR2 SNEGSKA (reference sequence). CDR3 DNA: TGCAGTGCTAAGAAAAAAACGGGCTACCAAGAGACCCAGTACTTC. Translation: CSAKKKTGYQETQYF.

This clone was observed many times. The rearrangement joins TRBV24-1 to TRBJ2-4; tentatively, D is TRBD2 (5 bases). The CDR3 covers 16 residues. Germline CDR1 and CDR2: KGHDR and SFDVKD. Deletions cut 5 bases from V and 0 bases from J, with 13 bases between. DNA of the CDR3: TGTGCCACCAGTGCCTCGGGGTACCAAGCCAAAAACATTCAGTACTTC. It encodes CATSASGYQAKNIQYF.

This clone was counted many times. The chain's CDR3 is CASSWSQGEDTQYF. CDR3 bases: TGCGCCAGCAGCTGGTCCCAGGGGGAAGATACGCAGTATTTT. The chain has TRBV5-1 and TRBJ2-3, with 7 positions matching TRBD1. Trimming took 3 bases from V and 5 from J; bases not matched to a gene: 6. The length of the CDR3 is 14 residues. Germline V gene sequence: CDR1 SGHRS, CDR2 YFSETQ. Full variable domain (outside the CDR3, taken from reference TRBV5-1 and TRBJ2-3): KAGVTQTPRYLIKTRGQQVTLSCSPISGHRSVSWYQQTPGQGLQFLFEYFSETQRNKGNFPGRFSGRQFSNSRSEMNVSTLELGDSALYLCASSWSQGEDTQYFGPGTRLTVL.

J is TRBJ1-3 and V is TRBV12-3 or TRBV12-4, with D tentatively TRBD1 (5 bases). V lost 4 bases and J 14 bases, leaving 21 bases between the germline ends. The length of the CDR3 is 14 residues. This CDR3 is CASSSPQDTSVLYF. The CDR3 bases are TGTGCCAGCAGTTCTCCACAGGACACCTCCGTCCTATATTTT.

This chain links TRBV12-3 or TRBV12-4 with TRBJ1-2, with D tentatively TRBD1 (6 bases). The V end lost 6 bases, the J end lost 12 bases, and 17 bases lay between the germline ends. The CDR3 totals 12 residues. The CDR3 DNA is TGTGCCAGCAGCCAAGGGGGGGGGGGGCACACCTTC. It yields the protein CASSQGGGGHTF.

This sequence joins TRBV20-1 and TRBJ2-7; TRBD1 agrees at 8 bases. The CDR3 has 16 amino acids. Per the germline V gene, CDR1 is DFQATT and CDR2 is SNEGSKA (reference sequence). V was pared by 5 bases and J by 6 bases, with 18 bases of the junction left unmatched. The CDR3 bases are TGCAGTGCTTCAAATCGTCAGGGGGCATTTGTAAGCGAGCAGTACTTC. As protein: CSASNRQGAFVSEQYF.

In this sample, this clone turned up a few times. The chain joins TRBV9 to TRBJ1-1; D perhaps matches TRBD1 (5 bases). From germline, CDR1 is SGDLS and CDR2 YYNGEE. V lost 7 bases and J lost 1, with 8 bases in between. There are 12 residues in the CDR3. The CDR3 is CASAGANTEAFF. In DNA, the CDR3 is TGTGCCAGCGCTGGGGCGAACACTGAAGCTTTCTTT.

This clone has only a few counts. The CDR3 sequence is CASSMTGSGTGELFF. In DNA, the CDR3 is TGTGCCAGTAGTATGACCGGGAGCGGCACCGGGGAGCTGTTTTTT. The chain uses TRBV19 and TRBJ2-2; maybe TRBD2 (6 bases). Trimming removed 3 bases from V and 4 bases from J, with 12 bases in between. This CDR3 has 15 amino acids. Germline loops: CDR1 LNHDA, CDR2 SQIVND (reference sequence).

This clone is labeled as medium-sized. This chain connects TRBV28 to TRBJ1-3, with 10 bases aligning to TRBD1. This CDR3 has 15 amino acids. Trimming cost V 5 bases and J 4 bases; bases outside gene matches: 5. Germline values: CDR1 MDHEN, CDR2 SYDVKM. The CDR3 reads CASSPGQGMGNTIYF. CDR3 nucleotides: TGTGCCAGCAGTCCGGGACAGGGGATGGGAAACACCATATATTTT.